This T cell receptor (beta chain) appears in the sequencing data of a study of spatial heterogeneity in lung cancer. Study summary: Alpha-chain detections were consistently fewer than beta-chain detections among the sequences. On average, each unique TCR and UMI combination appeared more than ten times in raw reads.

MiXCR was run by TCRdb on the 5' RACE reads, yielding one entry per CDR3 protein. In the table there are more than 5,000 distinct CDR3 sequences, around 12% of which are singletons. By proportion, this clonotype is medium-sized. With the library built for alpha chains, this beta chain is off target and its frequency is not meaningful. As for time point: sample taken at primary tumor resection. Donation came from 70 or so patients with untreated early-stage non-small cell lung cancer. Sequencing was performed on whole RNA extracted from tumor and nontumor lung tissue, or from frozen PBMC, and the material was left unsorted. Trimming left V 4 bases short and J 10 bases short, with 14 bases between. Germline V lookup: CDR1 MNHEY, CDR2 SMNVEV (reference sequence). This CDR3 comprises 13 residues.

The gene calls are TRBV27 and TRBJ2-1; D is perhaps TRBD2 (6 bases). This TCR was sampled from a human donor with early-stage non-small cell lung cancer. Sequencing was performed on lung tissue, taken at surgery. In DNA form, the CDR3 reads TGTGCCAGCAGTTGGGGGACTCCCCAGGAGCAGTTCTTC. This sequence encodes CASSWGTPQEQFF.